This T cell receptor (beta chain) was obtained from a study of blood T cell repertoires in COVID-19. Study details: Samples taken during acute and convalescent COVID-19 were collected in the United States, Italy and Spain. PBMCs, B-cell-depleted T cells, or T cells provided the cDNA or gDNA that made up the material.

V dropped 4 bases and J dropped 6; count of bases not matched to a gene: 11. Germline V lookup: CDR1 SGHNT, CDR2 YYREEE (reference sequence). The length of the CDR3 is 15 residues. Only one count was recorded for this clone. Seattle patients were enrolled while actively infected and followed longitudinally. In the source study's methods: Amplification with reference gene primers provided the estimates of nucleated cell counts. TCRdb's copy holds only in-frame clones and misses some; the assay was immunoSEQ multiplex PCR. That table furnishes V, J and clone size, whereas the DNA furnished D and trimming. The table has over 250,000 clones, less than 85% seen once.

J is TRBJ2-7 and V is TRBV5-4; 9 bases align to TRBD1. This TCR was recovered from a human donor with COVID-19, enrolled during active disease. The donor label of this sample is uncertain. Sequencing used peripheral blood. Here the CDR3 reads CASSLTGTGNGEQYF. CDR3 in DNA: TGTGCCAGCAGCCTAACCGGGACAGGGAACGGCGAGCAGTACTTC.